This T cell receptor (beta chain) was captured by sequencing in a study of T cell responses to AZD1222 COVID-19 vaccine. Study-wide results and limits: Spike was spanned by vaccine-associated CD4 TCRs, with dominance at 160-218 and 743-854. Unmutated variant regions are reportedly the target of nearly half of TCRs that are spike-specific. Only after the peak T cell response were repertoires sampled.

V shed 4 bases, J shed 9 bases, and the junction held 12 bases outside the gene matches. CDR1 and CDR2 (germline): LNHNV, YYDKDF (reference sequence). The CDR3 is 16 amino acids. In the case of this clone: Its antigen remains unidentified.

Assay: immunoSEQ multiplex PCR; the TCRdb copy retains only in-frame clones and omits some. The data hold more than 80,000 clones, with around 84% observed a single time. The rearrangement joins TRBV15 to TRBJ2-7; 13 bases agree with TRBD2. This receptor was identified in an adult in good health. The material was peripheral blood, obtained on day 0 of AZD1222 vaccination. CDR3 DNA: TGTGCCACCAGCAAAACCGGGACTAGCGGGAAATTGGTGCAGTACTTC. Protein sequence: CATSKTGTSGKLVQYF.